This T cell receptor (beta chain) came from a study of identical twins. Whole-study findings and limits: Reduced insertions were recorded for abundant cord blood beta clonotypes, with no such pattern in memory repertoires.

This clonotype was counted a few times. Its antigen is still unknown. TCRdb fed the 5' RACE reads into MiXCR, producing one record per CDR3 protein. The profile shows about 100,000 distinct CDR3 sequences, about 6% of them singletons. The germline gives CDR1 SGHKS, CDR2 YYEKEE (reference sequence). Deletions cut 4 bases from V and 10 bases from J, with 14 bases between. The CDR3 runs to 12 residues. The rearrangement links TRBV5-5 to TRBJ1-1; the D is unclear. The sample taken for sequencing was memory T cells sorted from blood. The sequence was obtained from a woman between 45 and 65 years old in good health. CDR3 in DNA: TGTGCCAGCAGCCGATCGGGAACGGGAGCTTTCTTT. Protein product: CASSRSGTGAFF.